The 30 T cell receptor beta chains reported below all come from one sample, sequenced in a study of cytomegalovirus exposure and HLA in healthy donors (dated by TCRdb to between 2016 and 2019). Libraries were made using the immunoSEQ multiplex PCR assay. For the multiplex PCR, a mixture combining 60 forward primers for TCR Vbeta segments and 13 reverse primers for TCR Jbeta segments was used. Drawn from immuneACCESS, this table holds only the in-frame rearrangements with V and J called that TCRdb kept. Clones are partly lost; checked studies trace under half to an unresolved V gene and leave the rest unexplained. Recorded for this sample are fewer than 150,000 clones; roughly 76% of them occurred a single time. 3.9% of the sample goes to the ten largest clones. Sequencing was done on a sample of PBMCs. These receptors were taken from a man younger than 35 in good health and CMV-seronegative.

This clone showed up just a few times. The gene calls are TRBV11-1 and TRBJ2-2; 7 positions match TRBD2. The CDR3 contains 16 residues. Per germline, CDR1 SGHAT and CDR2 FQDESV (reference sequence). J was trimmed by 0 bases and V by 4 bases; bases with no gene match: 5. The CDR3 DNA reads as TGTGCCAGCAGCTCCCCCGGGGGGACGAACACCGGGGAGCTGTTTTTT. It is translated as CASSSPGGTNTGELFF.

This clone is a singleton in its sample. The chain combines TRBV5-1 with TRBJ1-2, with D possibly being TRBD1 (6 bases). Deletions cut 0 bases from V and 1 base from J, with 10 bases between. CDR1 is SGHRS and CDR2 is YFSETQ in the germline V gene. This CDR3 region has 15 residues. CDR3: CASSLGGGDNYGYTF. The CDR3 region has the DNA TGCGCCAGCAGCTTGGGTGGGGGCGATAACTATGGCTACACCTTC.

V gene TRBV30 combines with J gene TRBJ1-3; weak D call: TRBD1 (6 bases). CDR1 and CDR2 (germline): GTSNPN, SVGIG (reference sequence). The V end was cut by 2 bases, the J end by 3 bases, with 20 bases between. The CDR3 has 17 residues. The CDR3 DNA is TGTGCCTGGAGTAGGGGGGGCGCGGGCCGCGATGGAAACACCATATATTTT. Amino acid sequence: CAWSRGGAGRDGNTIYF.

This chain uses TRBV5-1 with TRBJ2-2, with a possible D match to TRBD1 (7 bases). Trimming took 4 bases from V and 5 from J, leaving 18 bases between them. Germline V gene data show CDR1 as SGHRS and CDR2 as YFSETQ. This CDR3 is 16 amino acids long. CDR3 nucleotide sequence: TGCGCCAGCAGCGGAAGGACAGGAGGGGAGACCGGGGAGCTGTTTTTT. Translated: CASSGRTGGETGELFF. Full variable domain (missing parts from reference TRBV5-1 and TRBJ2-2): KAGVTQTPRYLIKTRGQQVTLSCSPISGHRSVSWYQQTPGQGLQFLFEYFSETQRNKGNFPGRFSGRQFSNSRSEMNVSTLELGDSALYLCASSGRTGGETGELFFGEGSRLTVL.

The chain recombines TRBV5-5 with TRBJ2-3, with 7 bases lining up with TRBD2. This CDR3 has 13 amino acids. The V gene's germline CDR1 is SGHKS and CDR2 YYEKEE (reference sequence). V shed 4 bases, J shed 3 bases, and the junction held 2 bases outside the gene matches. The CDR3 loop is CASSPLATDTQYF. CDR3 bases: TGTGCCAGCAGCCCACTAGCGACAGATACGCAGTATTTT.

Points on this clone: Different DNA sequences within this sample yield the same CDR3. CDR3 coding DNA: TGTGCCAGCAGCTTCCCGGGACAGGGTCTCGAGCAGTACTTC. This sequence encodes CASSFPGQGLEQYF. The chain links TRBV5-4 to TRBJ2-7, with 9 bases lining up with TRBD1. The CDR3 is 14 residues long. Looked up from germline, CDR1 is SGHNT and CDR2 is YYREEE (reference sequence). V lost 2 bases, J lost 6 bases, and 6 bases stayed unmatched.

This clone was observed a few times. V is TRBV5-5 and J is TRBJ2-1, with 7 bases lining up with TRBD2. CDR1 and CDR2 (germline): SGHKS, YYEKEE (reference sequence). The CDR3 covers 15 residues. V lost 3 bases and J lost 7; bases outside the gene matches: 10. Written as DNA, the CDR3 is TGTGCCAGCAGCTCCCCGGGACTAAGGGAAAATGAGCAGTTCTTC. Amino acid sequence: CASSSPGLRENEQFF.

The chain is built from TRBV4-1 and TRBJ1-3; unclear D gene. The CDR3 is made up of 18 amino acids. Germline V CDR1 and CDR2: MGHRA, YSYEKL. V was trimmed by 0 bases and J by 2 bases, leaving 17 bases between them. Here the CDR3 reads CASSQDWVGGEAGNTIYF. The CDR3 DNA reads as TGCGCCAGCAGCCAAGATTGGGTCGGTGGGGAGGCTGGAAACACCATATATTTT.

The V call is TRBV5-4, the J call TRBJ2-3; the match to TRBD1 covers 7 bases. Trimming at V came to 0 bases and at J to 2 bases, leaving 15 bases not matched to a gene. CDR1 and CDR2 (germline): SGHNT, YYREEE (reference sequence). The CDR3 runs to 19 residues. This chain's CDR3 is CASSLEGATAGPLTDTQYF. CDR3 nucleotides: TGTGCCAGCAGCTTGGAGGGGGCGACAGCCGGTCCGCTCACAGATACGCAGTATTTT.

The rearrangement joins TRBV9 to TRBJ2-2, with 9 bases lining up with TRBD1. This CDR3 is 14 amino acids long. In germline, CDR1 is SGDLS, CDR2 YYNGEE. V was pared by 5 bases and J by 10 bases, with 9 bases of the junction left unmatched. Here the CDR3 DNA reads TGTGCCAGCAGTCGGGACAGGGAGGAGGAGGAGCTGTTTTTT. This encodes CASSRDREEEELFF.

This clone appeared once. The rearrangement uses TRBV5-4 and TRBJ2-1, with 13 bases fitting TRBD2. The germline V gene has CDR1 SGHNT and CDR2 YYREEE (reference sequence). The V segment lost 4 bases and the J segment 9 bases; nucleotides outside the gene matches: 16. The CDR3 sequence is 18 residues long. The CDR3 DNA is TGTGCCAGCAGCCGTGATTTACTAACTAGCGGGAGGGCCCTTGAGCAGTTCTTC. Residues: CASSRDLLTSGRALEQFF.

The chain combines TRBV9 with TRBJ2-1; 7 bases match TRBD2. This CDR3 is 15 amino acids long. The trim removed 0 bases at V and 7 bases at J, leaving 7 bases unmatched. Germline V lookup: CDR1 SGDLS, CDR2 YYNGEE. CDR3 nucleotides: TGTGCCAGCAGCGTAGTGGCGGGAGCGGGGAATGAGCAGTTCTTC. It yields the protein CASSVVAGAGNEQFF.

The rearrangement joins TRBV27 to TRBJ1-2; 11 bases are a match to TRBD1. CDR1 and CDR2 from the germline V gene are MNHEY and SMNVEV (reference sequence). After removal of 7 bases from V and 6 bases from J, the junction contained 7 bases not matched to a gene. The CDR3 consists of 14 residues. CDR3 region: CASKPDRGPHGYTF. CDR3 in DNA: TGTGCCAGCAAGCCGGACAGGGGGCCGCATGGCTACACCTTC.

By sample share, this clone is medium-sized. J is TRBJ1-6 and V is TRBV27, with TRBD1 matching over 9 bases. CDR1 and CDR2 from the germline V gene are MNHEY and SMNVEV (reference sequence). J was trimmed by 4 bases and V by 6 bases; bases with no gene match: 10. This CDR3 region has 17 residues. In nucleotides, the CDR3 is TGTGCCAGCAGGGGGGACAGGGACGGGTCTTATAATTCACCCCTCCACTTT. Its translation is CASRGDRDGSYNSPLHF.

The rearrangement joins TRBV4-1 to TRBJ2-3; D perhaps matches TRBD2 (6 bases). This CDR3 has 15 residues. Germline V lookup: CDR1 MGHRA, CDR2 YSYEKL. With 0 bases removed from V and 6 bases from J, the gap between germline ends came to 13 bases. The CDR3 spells CASSQESREMDTQYF. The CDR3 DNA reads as TGCGCCAGCAGCCAAGAAAGCCGGGAGATGGATACGCAGTATTTT.

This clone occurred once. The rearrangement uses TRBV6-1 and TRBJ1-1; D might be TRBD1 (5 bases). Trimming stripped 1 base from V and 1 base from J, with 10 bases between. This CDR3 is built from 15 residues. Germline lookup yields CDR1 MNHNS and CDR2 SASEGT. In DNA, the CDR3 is TGTGCCAGCAGTGAAGGATTTCAGGGGAACACTGAAGCTTTCTTT. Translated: CASSEGFQGNTEAFF.

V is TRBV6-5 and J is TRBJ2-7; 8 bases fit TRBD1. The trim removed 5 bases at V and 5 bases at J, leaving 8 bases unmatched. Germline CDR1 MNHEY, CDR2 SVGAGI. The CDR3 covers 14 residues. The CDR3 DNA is TGTGCCAGCAGTCCCAGGACAGGGCGCGACGAGCAGTACTTC. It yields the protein CASSPRTGRDEQYF.

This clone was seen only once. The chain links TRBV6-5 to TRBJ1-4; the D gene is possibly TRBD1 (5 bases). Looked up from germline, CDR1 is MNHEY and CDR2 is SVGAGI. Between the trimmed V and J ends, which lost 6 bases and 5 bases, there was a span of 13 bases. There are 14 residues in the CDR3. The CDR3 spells CASRLGGGNEKLFF. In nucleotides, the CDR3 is TGTGCCAGCAGGCTCGGGGGAGGGAATGAAAAACTGTTTTTT.

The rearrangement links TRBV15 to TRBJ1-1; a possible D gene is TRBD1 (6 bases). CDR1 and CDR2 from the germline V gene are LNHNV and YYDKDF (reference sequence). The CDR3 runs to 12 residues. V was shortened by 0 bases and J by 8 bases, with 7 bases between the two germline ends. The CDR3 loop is CATSRDGTEAFF. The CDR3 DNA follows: TGTGCCACCAGCAGAGATGGGACAGAAGCTTTCTTT. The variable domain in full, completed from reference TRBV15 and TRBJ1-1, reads DAMVIQNPRYQVTQFGKPVTLSCSQTLNHNVMYWYQQKSSQAPKLLFHYYDKDFNNEADTPDNFQSRRPNTSFCFLDIRSPGLGDTAMYLCATSRDGTEAFFGQGTRLTVV.

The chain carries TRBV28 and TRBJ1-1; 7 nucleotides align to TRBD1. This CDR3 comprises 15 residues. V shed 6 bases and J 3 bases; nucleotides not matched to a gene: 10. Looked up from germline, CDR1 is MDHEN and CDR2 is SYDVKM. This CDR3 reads CASSHTGVGDTEAFF. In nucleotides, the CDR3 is TGTGCCAGCAGCCACACAGGGGTGGGGGACACTGAAGCTTTCTTT.

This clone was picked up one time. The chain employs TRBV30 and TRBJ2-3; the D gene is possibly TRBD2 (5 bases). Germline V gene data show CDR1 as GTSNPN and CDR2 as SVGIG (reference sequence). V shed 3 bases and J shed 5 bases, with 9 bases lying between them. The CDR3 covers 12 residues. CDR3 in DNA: TGTGCCTGGAGGGCCGGAGGAGATACGCAGTATTTT. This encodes CAWRAGGDTQYF.

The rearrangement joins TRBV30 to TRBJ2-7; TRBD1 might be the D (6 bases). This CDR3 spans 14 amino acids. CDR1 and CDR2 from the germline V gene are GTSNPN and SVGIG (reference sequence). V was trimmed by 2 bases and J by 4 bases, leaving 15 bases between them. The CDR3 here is CAWSLTRGPYEQYF. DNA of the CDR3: TGTGCCTGGAGTCTTACCAGGGGACCATACGAGCAGTACTTC.

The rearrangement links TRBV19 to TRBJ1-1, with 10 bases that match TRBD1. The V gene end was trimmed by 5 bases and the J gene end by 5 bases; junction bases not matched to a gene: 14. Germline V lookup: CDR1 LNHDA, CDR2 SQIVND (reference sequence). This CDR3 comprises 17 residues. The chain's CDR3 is CASSRTGTGDRRTEAFF. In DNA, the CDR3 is TGTGCCAGTAGTCGAACCGGGACAGGGGATCGGAGGACTGAAGCTTTCTTT.

CDR3 amino acids: CASSPLAGGGGELFF. The CDR3 DNA is TGTGCCAGCAGCCCTCTAGCGGGAGGCGGCGGGGAGCTGTTTTTT. The genes are TRBV5-4 and TRBJ2-2; 11 bases are a match to TRBD2. The CDR3 extends over 15 amino acids. Per the germline V gene, CDR1 is SGHNT and CDR2 is YYREEE (reference sequence). The ends lost 4 bases at V and 7 bases at J; junction bases unmatched: 6.

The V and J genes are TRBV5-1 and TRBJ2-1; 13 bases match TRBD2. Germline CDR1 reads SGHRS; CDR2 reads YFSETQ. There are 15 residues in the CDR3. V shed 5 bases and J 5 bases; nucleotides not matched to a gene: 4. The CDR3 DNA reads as TGCGCCAGCAGAACTAGCGGGGGGGTTGACAATGAGCAGTTCTTC. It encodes CASRTSGGVDNEQFF.

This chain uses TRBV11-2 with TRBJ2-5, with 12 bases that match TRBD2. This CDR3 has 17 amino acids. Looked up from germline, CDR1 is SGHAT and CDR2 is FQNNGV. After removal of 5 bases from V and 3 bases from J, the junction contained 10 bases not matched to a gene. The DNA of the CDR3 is TGTGCCAGCAGCCTCCATGGGACTAGCGGGCCAAAAGAGACCCAGTACTTC. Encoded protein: CASSLHGTSGPKETQYF.

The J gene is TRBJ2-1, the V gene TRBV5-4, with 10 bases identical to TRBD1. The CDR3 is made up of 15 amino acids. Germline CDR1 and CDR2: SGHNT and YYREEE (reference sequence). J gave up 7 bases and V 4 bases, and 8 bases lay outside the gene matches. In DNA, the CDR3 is TGTGCCAGCAGCGCGGGACAGGGGTTAGGGAATGAGCAGTTCTTC. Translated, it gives CASSAGQGLGNEQFF.

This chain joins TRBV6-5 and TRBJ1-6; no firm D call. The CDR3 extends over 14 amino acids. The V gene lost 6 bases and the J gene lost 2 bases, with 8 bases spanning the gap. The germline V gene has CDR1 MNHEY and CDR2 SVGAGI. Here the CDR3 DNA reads TGTGCCAGCAGCCTTCAGACCTATAATTCACCCCTCCACTTT. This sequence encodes CASSLQTYNSPLHF.

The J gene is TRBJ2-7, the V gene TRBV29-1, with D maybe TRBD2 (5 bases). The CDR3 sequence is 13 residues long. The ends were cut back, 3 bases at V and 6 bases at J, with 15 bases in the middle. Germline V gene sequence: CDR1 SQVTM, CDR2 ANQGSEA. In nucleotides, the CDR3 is TGCAGCGTTGAGGCTAGCCCCCGTTTCGAGCAGTACTTC. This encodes CSVEASPRFEQYF.

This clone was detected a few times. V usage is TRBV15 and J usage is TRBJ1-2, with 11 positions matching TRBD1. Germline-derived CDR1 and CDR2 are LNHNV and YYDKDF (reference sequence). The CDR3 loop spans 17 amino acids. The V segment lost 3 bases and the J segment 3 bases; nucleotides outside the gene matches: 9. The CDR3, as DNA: TGTGCCACCAGCAGGGTTTCCGGGACAGGGGGGTACTATGGCTACACCTTC. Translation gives CATSRVSGTGGYYGYTF.